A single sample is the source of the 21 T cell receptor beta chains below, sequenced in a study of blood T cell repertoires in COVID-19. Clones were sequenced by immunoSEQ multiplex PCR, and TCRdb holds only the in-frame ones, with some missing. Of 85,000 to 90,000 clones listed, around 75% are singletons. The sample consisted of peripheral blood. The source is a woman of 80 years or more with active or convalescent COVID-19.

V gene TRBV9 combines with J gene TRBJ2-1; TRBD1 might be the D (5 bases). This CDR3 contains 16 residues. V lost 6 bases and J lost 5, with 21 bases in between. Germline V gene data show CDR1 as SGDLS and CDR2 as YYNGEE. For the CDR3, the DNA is TGTGCCAGCAACAGGCAGGCTCAGGCGGTGGACAATGAGCAGTTCTTC. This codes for CASNRQAQAVDNEQFF.

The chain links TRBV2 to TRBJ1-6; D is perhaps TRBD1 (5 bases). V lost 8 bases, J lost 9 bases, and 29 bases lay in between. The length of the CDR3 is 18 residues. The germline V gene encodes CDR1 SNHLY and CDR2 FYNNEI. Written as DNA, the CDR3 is TGTGCCAGCCGATCCATCGGACCCGGCGGGGTCGGGGGTTCACCCCTCCACTTT. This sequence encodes CASRSIGPGGVGGSPLHF.

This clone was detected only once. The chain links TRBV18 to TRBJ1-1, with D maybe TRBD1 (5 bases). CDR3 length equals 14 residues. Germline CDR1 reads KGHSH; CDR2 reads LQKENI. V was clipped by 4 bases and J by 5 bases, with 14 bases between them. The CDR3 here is CASSLWSGYTEAFF. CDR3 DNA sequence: TGTGCCAGCTCACTTTGGTCAGGGTATACTGAAGCTTTCTTT.

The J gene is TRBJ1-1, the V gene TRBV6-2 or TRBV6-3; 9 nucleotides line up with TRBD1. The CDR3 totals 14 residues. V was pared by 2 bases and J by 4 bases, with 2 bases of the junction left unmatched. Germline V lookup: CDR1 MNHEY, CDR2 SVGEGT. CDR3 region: CASSYGTGPTEAFF. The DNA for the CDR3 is TGTGCCAGCAGTTACGGGACAGGGCCCACTGAAGCTTTCTTT.

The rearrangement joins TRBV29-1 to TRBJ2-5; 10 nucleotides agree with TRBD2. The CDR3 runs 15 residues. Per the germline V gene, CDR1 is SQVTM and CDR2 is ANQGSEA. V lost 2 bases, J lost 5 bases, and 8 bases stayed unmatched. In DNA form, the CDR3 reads TGCAGCGTTGAAAAGCGGGGGGGCCTAGGCGAGACCCAGTACTTC. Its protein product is CSVEKRGGLGETQYF. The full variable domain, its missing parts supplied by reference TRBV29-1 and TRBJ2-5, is SAVISQKPSRDICQRGTSLTIQCQVDSQVTMMFWYRQQPGQSLTLIATANQGSEATYESGFVIDKFPISRPNLTFSTLTVSNMSPEDSSIYLCSVEKRGGLGETQYFGPGTRLLVL.

CDR3: CAVRLAGVDEQFF. CDR3 in DNA: TGTGCCGTCCGACTAGCGGGAGTAGATGAGCAGTTCTTC. The chain recombines TRBV6-5 with TRBJ2-1; 12 nucleotides agree with TRBD2. J lost 8 bases, V lost 11 bases, and 7 bases had no gene match. Germline CDR1 reads MNHEY; CDR2 reads SVGAGI. This CDR3 contains 13 residues.

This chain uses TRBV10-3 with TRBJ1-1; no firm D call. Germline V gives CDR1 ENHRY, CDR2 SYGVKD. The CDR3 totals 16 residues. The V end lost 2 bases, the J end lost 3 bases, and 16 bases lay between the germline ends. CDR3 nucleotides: TGTGCCATCAGTGAGATAGGTCAGGCGGGATACACTGAAGCTTTCTTT. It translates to CAISEIGQAGYTEAFF.

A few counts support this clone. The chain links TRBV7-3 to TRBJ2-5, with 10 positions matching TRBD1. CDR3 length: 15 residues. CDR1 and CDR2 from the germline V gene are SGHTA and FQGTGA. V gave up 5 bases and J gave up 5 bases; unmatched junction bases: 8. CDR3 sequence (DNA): TGTGCCAGCAGCCCCGGGACAGGGGTGTGGGAGACCCAGTACTTC. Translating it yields CASSPGTGVWETQYF.

The CDR3 DNA reads as TGTGCCACCAGCAGAGATACTGCGCTCTACTACGAGCAGTACTTC. Protein: CATSRDTALYYEQYF. V gene TRBV15 combines with J gene TRBJ2-7; D unresolved. The germline V and J ends were trimmed by 0 bases and 3 bases, with 12 bases remaining between them. The CDR3 is 15 residues long. Germline V gene sequence: CDR1 LNHNV, CDR2 YYDKDF (reference sequence). The variable domain in full, completed from reference TRBV15 and TRBJ2-7, reads DAMVIQNPRYQVTQFGKPVTLSCSQTLNHNVMYWYQQKSSQAPKLLFHYYDKDFNNEADTPDNFQSRRPNTSFCFLDIRSPGLGDTAMYLCATSRDTALYYEQYFGPGTRLTVT.

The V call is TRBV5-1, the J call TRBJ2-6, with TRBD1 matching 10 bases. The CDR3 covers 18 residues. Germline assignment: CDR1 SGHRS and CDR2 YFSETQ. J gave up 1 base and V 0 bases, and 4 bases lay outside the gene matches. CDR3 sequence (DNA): TGCGCCAGCAGCTTGGTCCGGGACAGGGGATCTGGGGCCAACGTCCTGACTTTC. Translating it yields CASSLVRDRGSGANVLTF.

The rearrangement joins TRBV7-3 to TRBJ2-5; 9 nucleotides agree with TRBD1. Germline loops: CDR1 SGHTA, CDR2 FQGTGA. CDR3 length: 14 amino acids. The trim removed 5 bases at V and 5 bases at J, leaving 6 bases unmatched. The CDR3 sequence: CASSGQGIGETQYF. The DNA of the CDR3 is TGTGCCAGCAGCGGACAGGGGATTGGGGAGACCCAGTACTTC.

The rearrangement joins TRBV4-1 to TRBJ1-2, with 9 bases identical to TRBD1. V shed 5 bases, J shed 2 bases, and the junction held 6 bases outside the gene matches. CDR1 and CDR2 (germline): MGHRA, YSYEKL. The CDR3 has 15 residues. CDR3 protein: CASSSPGTGNYGYTF. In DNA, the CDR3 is TGCGCCAGCAGCTCGCCCGGGACAGGGAACTATGGCTACACCTTC.

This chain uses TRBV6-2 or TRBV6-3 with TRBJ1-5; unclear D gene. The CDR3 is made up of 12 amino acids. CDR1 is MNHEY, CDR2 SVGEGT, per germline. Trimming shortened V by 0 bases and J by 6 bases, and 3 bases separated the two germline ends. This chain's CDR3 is CASSYSAQPQHF. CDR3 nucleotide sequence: TGTGCCAGCAGTTACTCGGCTCAGCCCCAGCATTTT.

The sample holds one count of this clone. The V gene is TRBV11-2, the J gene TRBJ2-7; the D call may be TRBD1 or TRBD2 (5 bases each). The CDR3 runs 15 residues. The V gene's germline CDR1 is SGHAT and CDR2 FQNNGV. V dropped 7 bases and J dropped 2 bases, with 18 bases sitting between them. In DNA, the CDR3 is TGTGCCAGCACCCTAGAGGGGCGGTTTCCCTACGAGCAGTACTTC. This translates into CASTLEGRFPYEQYF. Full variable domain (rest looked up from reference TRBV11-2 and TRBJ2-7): EAGVAQSPRYKIIEKRQSVAFWCNPISGHATLYWYQQILGQGPKLLIQFQNNGVVDDSQLPKDRFSAERLKGVDSTLKIQPAKLEDSAVYLCASTLEGRFPYEQYFGPGTRLTVT.

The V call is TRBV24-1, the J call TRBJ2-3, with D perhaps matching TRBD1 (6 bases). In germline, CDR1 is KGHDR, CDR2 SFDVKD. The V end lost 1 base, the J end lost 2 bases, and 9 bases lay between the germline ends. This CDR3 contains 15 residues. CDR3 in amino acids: CATSDFRTDTDTQYF. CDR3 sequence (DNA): TGTGCCACCAGTGATTTCCGGACAGACACAGATACGCAGTATTTT.

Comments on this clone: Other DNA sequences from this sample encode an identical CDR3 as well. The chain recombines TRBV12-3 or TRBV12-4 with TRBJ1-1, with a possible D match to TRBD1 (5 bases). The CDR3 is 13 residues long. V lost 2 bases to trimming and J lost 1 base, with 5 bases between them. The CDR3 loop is CASSLQGNTEAFF. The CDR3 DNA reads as TGTGCCAGCAGTTTACAGGGGAACACTGAAGCTTTCTTT.

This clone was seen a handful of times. CDR3: CASSARQGVTGEKLFF. The CDR3 nucleotides read TGTGCCAGTAGTGCCCGACAGGGAGTAACGGGTGAAAAACTGTTTTTT. V gene TRBV19 combines with J gene TRBJ1-4, with 7 bases matching TRBD1. The CDR3 loop spans 16 amino acids. CDR1 LNHDA and CDR2 SQIVND come from the germline V gene (reference sequence). After removal of 5 bases from V and 7 bases from J, the junction contained 13 bases not matched to a gene.

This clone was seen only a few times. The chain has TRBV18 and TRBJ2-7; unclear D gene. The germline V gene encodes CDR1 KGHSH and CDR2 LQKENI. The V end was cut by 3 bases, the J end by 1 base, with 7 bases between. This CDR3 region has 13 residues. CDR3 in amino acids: CASSPGLSYEQYF. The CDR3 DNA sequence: TGTGCCAGCTCACCTGGCCTGTCCTACGAGCAGTACTTC. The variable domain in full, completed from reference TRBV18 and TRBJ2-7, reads NAGVMQNPRHLVRRRGQEARLRCSPMKGHSHVYWYRQLPEEGLKFMVYLQKENIIDESGMPKERFSAEFPKEGPSILRIQQVVRGDSAAYFCASSPGLSYEQYFGPGTRLTVT.

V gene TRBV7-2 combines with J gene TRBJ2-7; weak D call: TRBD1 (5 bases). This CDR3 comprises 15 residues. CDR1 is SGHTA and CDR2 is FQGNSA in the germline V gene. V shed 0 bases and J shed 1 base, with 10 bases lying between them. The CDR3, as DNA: TGTGCCAGCAGCTTAGCCGGGCAGGGTTCCTACGAGCAGTACTTC. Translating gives CASSLAGQGSYEQYF.

CDR3 amino acids: CASRTGTGGGQPQHF. The CDR3 bases are TGTGCCAGCAGGACCGGGACAGGGGGTGGTCAGCCCCAGCATTTT. The chain employs TRBV2 and TRBJ1-5; TRBD1 agrees at 11 bases. The germline V gene has CDR1 SNHLY and CDR2 FYNNEI. The CDR3 is 15 amino acids. Trimming took 6 bases from V and 6 from J; bases not matched to a gene: 7.

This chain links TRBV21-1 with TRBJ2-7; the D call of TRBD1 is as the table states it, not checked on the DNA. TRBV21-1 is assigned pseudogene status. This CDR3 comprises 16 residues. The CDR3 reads CASTDLRAGGGCEQYF. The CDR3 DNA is TGTGCCAGCACCGACCTCCGGGCAGGGGGCGGCTGCGAGCAGTACTTC.